This TCR beta chain came from a study of Ad26.COV2.S vaccination and SARS-CoV-2 variants. V was trimmed by 2 bases and J by 0 bases, leaving 10 bases between them. Germline CDR1 SGHRS, CDR2 YFSETQ. The CDR3 is 15 amino acids. The treatment denotes: over 15 received Ad26.COV2.S at low or high dose, single or two shots; about 5 received placebo; per-sample allocation not given. Following the first vaccine or placebo injection, samples were taken on day 63. Generated by immunoSEQ multiplex PCR, the TCRdb table keeps only in-frame clones and is missing some. The sample lists hundreds of thousands of clones, 80% to 90% seen once, with 5% in the top ten.

The clonotype comes from a person aged 18-60 years who received the Ad26.COV2.S COVID-19 vaccine or a placebo. The chain has TRBV5-1 and TRBJ2-3; possibly TRBD1 for D (6 bases). The sample here was peripheral blood, taken in a trial of Ad26.COV2.S vaccine versus placebo. CDR3 sequence: CASSFQGHSTDTQYF. The CDR3 region has the DNA TGCGCCAGCAGCTTCCAGGGGCATAGCACAGATACGCAGTATTTT. Variable domain in full (rest from reference TRBV5-1 and TRBJ2-3): KAGVTQTPRYLIKTRGQQVTLSCSPISGHRSVSWYQQTPGQGLQFLFEYFSETQRNKGNFPGRFSGRQFSNSRSEMNVSTLELGDSALYLCASSFQGHSTDTQYFGPGTRLTVL.